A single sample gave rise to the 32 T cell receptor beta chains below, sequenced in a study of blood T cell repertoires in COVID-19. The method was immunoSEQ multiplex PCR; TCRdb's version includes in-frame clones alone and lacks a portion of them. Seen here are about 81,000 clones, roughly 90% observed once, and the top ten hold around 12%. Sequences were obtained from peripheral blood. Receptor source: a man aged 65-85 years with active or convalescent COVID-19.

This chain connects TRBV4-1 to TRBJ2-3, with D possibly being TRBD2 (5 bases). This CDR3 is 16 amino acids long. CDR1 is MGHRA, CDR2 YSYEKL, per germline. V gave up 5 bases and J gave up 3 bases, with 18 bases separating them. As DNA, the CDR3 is TGCGCCAGCAGCACAAGATCTCGGGATGTAACAGATACGCAGTATTTT. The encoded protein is CASSTRSRDVTDTQYF.

The CDR3 sequence is CATSRDRDEKLFF. The CDR3, as DNA: TGTGCCACAAGCCGGGACAGGGATGAAAAACTGTTTTTT. V is TRBV24-1 and J is TRBJ1-4; TRBD1 aligns across 9 bases. Germline V gene lookup returns CDR1 KGHDR and CDR2 SFDVKD. V dropped 10 bases and J dropped 6; count of bases not matched to a gene: 5. The CDR3 contains 13 residues.

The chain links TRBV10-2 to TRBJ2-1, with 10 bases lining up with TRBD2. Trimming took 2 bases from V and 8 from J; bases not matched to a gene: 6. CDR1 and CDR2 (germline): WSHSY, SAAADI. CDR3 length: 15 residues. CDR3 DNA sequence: TGCGCCAGCAGTGAGCAGCGGGGGGGCTTCGATGAGCAGTTCTTC. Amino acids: CASSEQRGGFDEQFF.

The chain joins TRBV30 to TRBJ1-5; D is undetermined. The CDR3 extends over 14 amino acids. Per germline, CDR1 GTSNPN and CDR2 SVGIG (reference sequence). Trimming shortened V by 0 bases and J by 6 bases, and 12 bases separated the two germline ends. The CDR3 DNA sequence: TGTGCCTGGAGTGTTTCGGCGAGAGGTCAGCCCCAGCATTTT. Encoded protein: CAWSVSARGQPQHF.

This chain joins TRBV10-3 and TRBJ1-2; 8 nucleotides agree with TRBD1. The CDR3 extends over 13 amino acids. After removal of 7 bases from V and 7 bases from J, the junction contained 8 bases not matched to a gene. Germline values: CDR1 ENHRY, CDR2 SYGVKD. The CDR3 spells CAINGQGVSGYTF. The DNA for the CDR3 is TGTGCCATCAACGGACAGGGTGTATCTGGCTACACCTTC.

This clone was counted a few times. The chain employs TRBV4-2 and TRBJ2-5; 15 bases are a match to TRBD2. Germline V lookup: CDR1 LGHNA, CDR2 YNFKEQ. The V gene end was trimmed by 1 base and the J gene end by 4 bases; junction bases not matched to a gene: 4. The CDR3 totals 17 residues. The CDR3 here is CASSQVGLAGGAETQYF. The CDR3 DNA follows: TGTGCCAGCAGCCAAGTGGGACTAGCGGGGGGCGCAGAGACCCAGTACTTC.

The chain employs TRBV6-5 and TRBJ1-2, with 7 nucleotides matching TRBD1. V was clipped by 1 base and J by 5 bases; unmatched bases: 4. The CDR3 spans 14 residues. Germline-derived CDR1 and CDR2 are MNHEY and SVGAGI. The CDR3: CASSYLGGPYGYTF. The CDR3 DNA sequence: TGTGCCAGCAGTTACTTAGGGGGCCCGTATGGCTACACCTTC.

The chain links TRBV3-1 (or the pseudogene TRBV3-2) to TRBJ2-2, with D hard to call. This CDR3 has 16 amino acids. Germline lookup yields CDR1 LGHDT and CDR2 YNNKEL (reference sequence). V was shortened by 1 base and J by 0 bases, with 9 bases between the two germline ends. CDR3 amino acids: CASSQGLIANTGELFF. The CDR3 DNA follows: TGTGCCAGCAGCCAAGGACTTATAGCGAACACCGGGGAGCTGTTTTTT.

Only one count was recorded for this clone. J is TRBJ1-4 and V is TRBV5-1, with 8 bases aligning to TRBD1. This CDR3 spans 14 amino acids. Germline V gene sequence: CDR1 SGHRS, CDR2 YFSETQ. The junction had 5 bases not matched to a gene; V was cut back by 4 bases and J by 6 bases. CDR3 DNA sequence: TGCGCCAGCAGCCTGGACAGGGTGGATGAAAAACTGTTTTTT. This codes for CASSLDRVDEKLFF.

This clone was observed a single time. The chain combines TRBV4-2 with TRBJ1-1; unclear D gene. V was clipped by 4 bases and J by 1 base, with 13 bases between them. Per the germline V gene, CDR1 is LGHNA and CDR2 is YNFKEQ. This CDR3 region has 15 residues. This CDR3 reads CASSPLAARNTEAFF. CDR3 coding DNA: TGTGCCAGCAGCCCTCTCGCGGCCCGGAACACTGAAGCTTTCTTT.

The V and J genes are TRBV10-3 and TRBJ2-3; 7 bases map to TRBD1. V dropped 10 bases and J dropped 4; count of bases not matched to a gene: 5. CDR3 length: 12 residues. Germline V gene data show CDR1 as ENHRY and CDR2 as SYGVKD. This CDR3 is CATKQGSDTQYF. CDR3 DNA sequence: TGTGCCACAAAACAGGGGTCAGATACGCAGTATTTT.

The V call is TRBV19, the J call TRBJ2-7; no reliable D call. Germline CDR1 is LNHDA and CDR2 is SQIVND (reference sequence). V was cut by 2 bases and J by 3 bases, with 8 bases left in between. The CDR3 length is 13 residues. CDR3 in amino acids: CASSINSFYEQYF. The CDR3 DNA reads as TGTGCCAGTAGTATAAACTCCTTCTACGAGCAGTACTTC.

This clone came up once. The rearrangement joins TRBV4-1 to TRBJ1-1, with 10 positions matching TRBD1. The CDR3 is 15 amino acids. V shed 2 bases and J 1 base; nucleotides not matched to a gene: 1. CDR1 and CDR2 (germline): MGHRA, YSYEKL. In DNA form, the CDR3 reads TGCGCCAGCAGCCAATGGACAGGGGGGAACACTGAAGCTTTCTTT. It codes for CASSQWTGGNTEAFF.

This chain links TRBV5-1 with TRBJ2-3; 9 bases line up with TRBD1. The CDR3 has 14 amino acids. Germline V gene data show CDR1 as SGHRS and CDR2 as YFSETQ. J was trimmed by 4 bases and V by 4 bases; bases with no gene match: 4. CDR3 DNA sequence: TGCGCCAGCAGCGCCGGACAGGGGTCAGATACGCAGTATTTT. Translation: CASSAGQGSDTQYF.

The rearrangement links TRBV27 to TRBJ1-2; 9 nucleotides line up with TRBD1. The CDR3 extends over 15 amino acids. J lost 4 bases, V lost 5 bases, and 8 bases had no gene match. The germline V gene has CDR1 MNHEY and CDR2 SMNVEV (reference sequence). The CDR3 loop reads CASSGGDRVPYGYTF. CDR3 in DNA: TGTGCCAGCAGTGGGGGGGACAGGGTCCCCTATGGCTACACCTTC.

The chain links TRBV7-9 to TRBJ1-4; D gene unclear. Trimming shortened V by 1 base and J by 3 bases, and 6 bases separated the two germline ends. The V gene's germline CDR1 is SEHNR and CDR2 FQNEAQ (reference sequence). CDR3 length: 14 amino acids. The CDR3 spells CASSLVSSNEKLFF. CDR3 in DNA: TGTGCCAGCAGCTTAGTCTCTTCTAATGAAAAACTGTTTTTT.

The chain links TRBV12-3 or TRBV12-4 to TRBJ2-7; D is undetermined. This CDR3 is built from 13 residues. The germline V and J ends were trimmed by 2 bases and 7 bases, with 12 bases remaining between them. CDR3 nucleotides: TGTGCCAGCAGTTTACTAGAAAGCACAGAGCAGTACTTC. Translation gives CASSLLESTEQYF.

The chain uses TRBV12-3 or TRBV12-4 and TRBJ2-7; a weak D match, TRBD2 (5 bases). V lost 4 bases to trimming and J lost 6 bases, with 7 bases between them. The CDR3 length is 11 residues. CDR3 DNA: TGTGCCAGCAGTTCGGGGAGCGAGCAGTACTTC. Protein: CASSSGSEQYF.

The CDR3 is CASSSHFSDEKLFF. The CDR3 nucleotides are TGTGCCAGCAGTTCCCACTTTTCCGATGAAAAACTGTTTTTT. The chain recombines TRBV6-5 with TRBJ1-4; the D is unclear. CDR3 length equals 14 residues. Per the germline V gene, CDR1 is MNHEY and CDR2 is SVGAGI. V lost 4 bases to trimming and J lost 6 bases, with 12 bases between them.

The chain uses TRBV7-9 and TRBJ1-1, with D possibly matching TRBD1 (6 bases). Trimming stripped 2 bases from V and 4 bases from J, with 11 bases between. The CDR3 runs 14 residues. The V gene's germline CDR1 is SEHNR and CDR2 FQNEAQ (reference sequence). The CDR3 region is CASSLTTGITEAFF. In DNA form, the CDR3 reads TGTGCCAGCAGCTTAACCACAGGGATCACTGAAGCTTTCTTT.

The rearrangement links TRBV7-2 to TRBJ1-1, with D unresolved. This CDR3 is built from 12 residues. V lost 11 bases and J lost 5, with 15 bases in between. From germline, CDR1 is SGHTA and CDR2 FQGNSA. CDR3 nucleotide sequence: TGTGCCGCTACTAGGGTAGGAACTGAAGCTTTCTTT. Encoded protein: CAATRVGTEAFF.

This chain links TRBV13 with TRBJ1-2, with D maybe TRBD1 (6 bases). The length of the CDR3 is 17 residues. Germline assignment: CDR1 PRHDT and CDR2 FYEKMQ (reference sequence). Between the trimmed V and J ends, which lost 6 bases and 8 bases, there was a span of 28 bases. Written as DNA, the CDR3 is TGTGCCAGCAGAAGCCCCCTCCGGGACAAGGCTAGTCGGGGCTACACCTTC. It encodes CASRSPLRDKASRGYTF.

The CDR3 spells CASSQSLAGALGNEQFF. CDR3 DNA: TGCGCCAGCAGCCAATCCCTAGCGGGAGCCCTAGGCAATGAGCAGTTCTTC. The chain combines TRBV4-3 with TRBJ2-1, with 10 positions matching TRBD2. After removal of 2 bases from V and 6 bases from J, the junction contained 10 bases not matched to a gene. Germline-derived CDR1 and CDR2 are LGHNA and YSLEER. The CDR3 covers 17 residues.

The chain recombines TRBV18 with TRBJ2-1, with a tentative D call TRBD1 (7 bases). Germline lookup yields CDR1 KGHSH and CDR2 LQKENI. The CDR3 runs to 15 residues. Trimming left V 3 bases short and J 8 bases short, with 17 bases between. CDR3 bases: TGTGCCAGCTCACCCCTCCGAGGGGGCGGGGATGAGCAGTTCTTC. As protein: CASSPLRGGGDEQFF.

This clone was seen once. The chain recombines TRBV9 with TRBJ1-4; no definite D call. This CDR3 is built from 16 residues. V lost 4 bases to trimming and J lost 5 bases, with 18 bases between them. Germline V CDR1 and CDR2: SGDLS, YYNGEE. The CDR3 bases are TGTGCCAGCAGCCGCGGCGACGGGAACCACAATGAAAAACTGTTTTTT. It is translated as CASSRGDGNHNEKLFF.

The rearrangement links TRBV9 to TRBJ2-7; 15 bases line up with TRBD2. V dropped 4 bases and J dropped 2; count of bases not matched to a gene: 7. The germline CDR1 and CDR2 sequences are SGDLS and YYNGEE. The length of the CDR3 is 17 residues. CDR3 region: CASSRGTSGGTTYEQYF. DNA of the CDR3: TGTGCCAGCAGCCGAGGGACTAGCGGGGGGACAACCTACGAGCAGTACTTC.

The DNA of the CDR3 is TGTGCCAGCTCTTCAACCGGGACAGGGGGGTCTGGAAACACCATATATTTT. Translating gives CASSSTGTGGSGNTIYF. The chain uses TRBV18 and TRBJ1-3, with 11 bases identical to TRBD1. With V trimmed by 6 bases and J by 1 base, 8 bases remained unmatched. The CDR3 is made up of 17 amino acids. The germline V gene encodes CDR1 KGHSH and CDR2 LQKENI. The full variable domain, completed using reference TRBV18 and TRBJ1-3, is NAGVMQNPRHLVRRRGQEARLRCSPMKGHSHVYWYRQLPEEGLKFMVYLQKENIIDESGMPKERFSAEFPKEGPSILRIQQVVRGDSAAYFCASSSTGTGGSGNTIYFGEGSWLTVV.

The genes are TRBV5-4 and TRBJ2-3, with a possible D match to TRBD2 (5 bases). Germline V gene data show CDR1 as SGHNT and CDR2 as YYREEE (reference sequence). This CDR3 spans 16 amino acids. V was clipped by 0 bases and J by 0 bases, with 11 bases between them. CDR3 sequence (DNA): TGTGCCAGCAGCTTGGGAGCTAGCCCTAGCACAGATACGCAGTATTTT. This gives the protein CASSLGASPSTDTQYF.

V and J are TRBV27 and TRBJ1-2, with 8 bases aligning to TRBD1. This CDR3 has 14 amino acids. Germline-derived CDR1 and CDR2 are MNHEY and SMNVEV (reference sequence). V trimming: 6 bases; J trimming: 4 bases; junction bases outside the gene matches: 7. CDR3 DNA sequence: TGTGCCAGCAGCCGAGGACAGGGCCGCTATGGCTACACCTTC. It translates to CASSRGQGRYGYTF.

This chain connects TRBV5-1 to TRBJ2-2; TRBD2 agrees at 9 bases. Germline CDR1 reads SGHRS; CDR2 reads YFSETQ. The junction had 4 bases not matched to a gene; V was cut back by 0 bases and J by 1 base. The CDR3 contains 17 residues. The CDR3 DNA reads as TGCGCCAGCAGCTTGGGCCTAGCGGGGAGGAACACCGGGGAGCTGTTTTTT. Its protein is CASSLGLAGRNTGELFF.

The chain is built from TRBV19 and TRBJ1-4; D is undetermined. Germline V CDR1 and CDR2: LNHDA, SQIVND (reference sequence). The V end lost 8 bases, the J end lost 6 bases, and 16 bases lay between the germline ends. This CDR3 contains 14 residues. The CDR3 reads CASALGRRDEKLFF. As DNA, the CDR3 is TGTGCCAGTGCCTTGGGGAGGAGGGATGAAAAACTGTTTTTT.

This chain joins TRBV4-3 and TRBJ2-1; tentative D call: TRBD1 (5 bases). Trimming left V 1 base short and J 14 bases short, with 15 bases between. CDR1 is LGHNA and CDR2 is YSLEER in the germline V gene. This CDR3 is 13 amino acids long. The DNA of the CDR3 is TGCGCCAGCAGCCAAGGTGTCACGGACAAGGAGTTCTTC. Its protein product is CASSQGVTDKEFF.